This T cell receptor (beta chain) was sequenced in a study of cytomegalovirus exposure and HLA in healthy donors. Turning to the study itself: About 77 million unique TCRs from HLA-typed donors made up an early data release. Study-level results: The productive fraction for most TCR beta V segments was about 87% or about 30% in an earlier analysis. When the data were analyzed later, several of the most significant clusters appeared to be linked to common viral pathogens. It has been reported that TCR beta sequences accurately predicted the HLA-A and HLA-B alleles of most subjects.

Germline trimming cut 1 base from V and 4 bases from J; bases unmatched to any gene: 7. CDR1 MNHEY and CDR2 SVGAGI come from the germline V gene. The CDR3 consists of 15 residues. Primers: 60 Vbeta forward and 13 Jbeta reverse. Generated by immunoSEQ multiplex PCR, the TCRdb table keeps only in-frame clones and is missing some. Of around 64,000 clones listed, approximately 75% are singletons. Comments on this clone: As yet, its antigen is unknown.

The TCR originated in a man in his thirties or forties in good health and CMV-seropositive. Specimen: PBMCs. The V call is TRBV6-5, the J call TRBJ2-7, with 7 bases fitting TRBD1. CDR3 sequence: CASSYYRTGAYEQYF. As DNA, the CDR3 is TGTGCCAGCAGTTACTATCGCACAGGGGCTTACGAGCAGTACTTC.